The sequence of this T cell receptor beta chain was determined in a study of T cell repertoires in cytomegalovirus infection. Overall study context: Public TCR beta signatures were indicative of both CMV infection and a matching HLA type. Study results and limitations: The ex vivo response showed dominance by HLA-C-restricted CMV-specific TCR beta clonotypes. Carriers of CMV and the relevant HLA type were discriminated by public TCR beta frequency.

TCRdb independently ran MiXCR on the reads; one entry per CDR3 protein. The table lists approximately 910,000 distinct CDR3 sequences, 31% of them singletons. In regard to this clonotype: Its antigen is not identified.

The sample in question was cultured CD8+ T cells from PBMCs, obtained from culture after CMV antigen stimulation. This receptor was taken from a human donor in good health (CMV status not recorded). Some clones in this sample may be carry-over from other donors' samples.

CDR3 residues: CASRTRELEAFF. In nucleotides, the CDR3 is TGTGCCAGCAGGACCCGGGAGCTTGAAGCTTTCTTT. The chain couples TRBV6-5 to TRBJ1-1, with no clear D. Germline V gene sequence: CDR1 MNHEY, CDR2 SVGAGI. This CDR3 is 12 amino acids long. V shed 6 bases and J shed 7 bases, with 12 bases lying between them.